The rows below give T cell receptor beta chains drawn from one sample of a study of blood T cell repertoires in COVID-19. Data came from immunoSEQ multiplex PCR; TCRdb stores just in-frame clones and leaves some out. The sample lists about 51,000 clones; roughly 90% were seen once. The specimen sequenced was peripheral blood. The receptors stem from a man aged 45-65 years with acute or convalescent COVID-19. CDR3s include the opening cysteine and the closing phenylalanine or tryptophan. The D gene is left open where the match is weak. Clone size is given for some rows only: seen once, a few or many times, or a class if the clone is expanded.

v_call	j_call	d_call	clone_size	cdr3_aa	cdr3_nt
TRBV5-1	TRBJ2-7	-	-	CASSSYYEQYF	TGCGCCAGCAGCTCTTATTACGAGCAGTACTTC
TRBV4-1	TRBJ2-6	TRBD1	-	CASSQEGQGVAGANVLTF	TGCGCCAGCAGCCAAGAGGGACAGGGGGTGGCTGGGGCCAACGTCCTGACTTTC
TRBV4-2	TRBJ2-4	TRBD1	-	CASSQASGGFPNIQYF	TGTGCCAGCAGCCAAGCTTCAGGGGGTTTTCCAAACATTCAGTACTTC
TRBV5-1	TRBJ1-3	TRBD1	-	CATSRDRAAGNTIYF	TGCGCCACCAGCCGGGACAGGGCGGCTGGAAACACCATATATTTT
TRBV4-1	TRBJ1-2	TRBD1	-	CASSLNRGDGYGYTF	TGCGCCAGCAGCCTGAACAGGGGTGATGGCTATGGCTACACCTTC
TRBV12-5	TRBJ1-5	-	once	CASAPGVQPQHF	TGTGCTAGTGCCCCGGGTGTACAGCCCCAGCATTTT
TRBV19	TRBJ2-7	-	few	CASSVDLGYYEQYF	TGTGCCAGTAGTGTTGACTTGGGTTACTACGAGCAGTACTTC
TRBV15	TRBJ1-3	-	-	CATSNVGGRVFKSENTIYF	TGTGCCACCAGCAACGTGGGGGGGCGCGTTTTTAAATCGGAAAACACCATATATTTT
TRBV6-6	TRBJ2-3	TRBD2	-	CASDFSWTSGGDTQYF	TGTGCCAGCGATTTTTCCTGGACTAGCGGGGGTGATACGCAGTATTTT
TRBV4-1	TRBJ2-7	TRBD2	-	CASSPRLAGGGEQYF	TGCGCCAGCAGCCCACGACTAGCGGGGGGAGGCGAGCAGTACTTC
TRBV6-2/TRBV6-3	TRBJ2-7	-	-	CASSLTGGYGGEQYF	TGTGCCAGCAGTTTAACGGGGGGCTATGGTGGCGAGCAGTACTTC
TRBV4-1	TRBJ1-2	-	-	CASSQDRADAWGGYTF	TGCGCCAGCAGCCAAGATCGAGCGGACGCCTGGGGTGGCTACACCTTC
TRBV19	TRBJ1-1	TRBD1	-	CASNLDRGHTEAFF	TGTGCCAGTAACCTGGACAGGGGTCATACTGAAGCTTTCTTT
TRBV5-1	TRBJ1-4	TRBD1	-	CASSPRWTGENEKLFF	TGCGCCAGCAGCCCTCGATGGACAGGGGAAAATGAAAAACTGTTTTTT
TRBV28	TRBJ1-2	-	-	CASSNTVYGYTF	TGTGCCAGCAGCAACACAGTCTATGGCTACACCTTC
TRBV24-1	TRBJ2-2	-	few	CATSGVDAGARGSGELFF	TGTGCCACCAGTGGTGTTGACGCCGGCGCACGAGGGAGCGGGGAGCTGTTTTTT
TRBV6-6	TRBJ2-1	-	-	CASSDNEQFF	TGTGCCAGCAGCGACAATGAGCAGTTCTTC
TRBV24-1	TRBJ2-7	TRBD2	-	CATGGLAANEQYF	TGTGCCACCGGGGGACTAGCGGCCAACGAGCAGTACTTC
TRBV10-3	TRBJ2-7	TRBD2	few	CAITSGGSYEQYF	TGTGCCATTACTAGCGGAGGGAGTTACGAGCAGTACTTC
TRBV27	TRBJ1-2	-	-	CASNTECGTF	TGTGCCAGCAATACCGAGTGTGGCACCTTC
TRBV5-5	TRBJ1-2	-	-	CASSLGSVYGYTF	TGTGCCAGCAGCTTGGGGTCGGTCTATGGCTACACCTTC
TRBV5-5	TRBJ1-3	TRBD1	-	CASSRTGAGNTIYF	TGTGCCAGCAGCCGGACAGGGGCTGGAAACACCATATATTTT
TRBV21-1	TRBJ1-1	-	-	CASSKAPIFRQGNAEAFF	TGTGCCAGCAGCAAAGCGCCCATTTTTAGACAGGGGAACGCTGAAGCTTTCTTT